This TCR beta chain was captured in a study of blood T cells in healthy people across ages. On the study more broadly: Template switching recovered approximately one barcoded beta molecule for every two T cells.

PCR was performed a second time for about 7 to 12 cycles using a sample-barcoded 5' primer and a J-beta primer mix. A template-switch adaptor containing 12 random nucleotides labeled each cDNA molecule. Using its own MiXCR run on the 5' RACE reads, TCRdb lists one record per CDR3 protein. The sample carries some 1.4 million distinct CDR3 sequences, about 40% recorded once. The sample holds a few counts of this clonotype. Its specificity is not known. Study observations and caveats: Naive T cell percentage and TCR beta diversity correlated strongly. Those diversity estimates obtained from one million T cells were thought to be underestimates.

This receptor was taken from a woman under 30 in good health. The sample consisted of blood.

The CDR3 DNA reads as TGCAGTGCTAGAGATGTACAGGGCGCTGGCTACACCTTC. As protein: CSARDVQGAGYTF. This chain joins TRBV20-1 and TRBJ1-2, with TRBD1 as a possible D gene (6 bases). The germline V gene has CDR1 DFQATT and CDR2 SNEGSKA (reference sequence). The CDR3 sequence is 13 residues long. Deletions cut 0 bases from V and 7 bases from J, with 12 bases between.